What follows describes a single T cell receptor beta chain. These data originate in a study of blood T cell repertoires in COVID-19. About the study: Donors in the United States, Italy and Spain gave samples during acute or convalescent COVID-19. PBMCs, B-cell-depleted T cells, or T cells provided the cDNA or gDNA that made up the material.

This CDR3 has 18 amino acids. CDR1 and CDR2 from the germline V gene are SGDLS and YYNGEE. The trim removed 0 bases at V and 6 bases at J, leaving 12 bases unmatched. Sequenced by immunoSEQ multiplex PCR; TCRdb stores in-frame clones only, minus some. The sample has roughly 250,000 clones, 70% to 85% seen once. The sample consisted of peripheral blood. This clonotype was sampled from a woman older than 75 with acute or convalescent COVID-19. V is TRBV9 and J is TRBJ1-6; 7 bases match TRBD1. In DNA, the CDR3 is TGTGCCAGCAGCGTAGTTGAGCAGGGGGGATGTTTTAATTCACCCCTCCACTTT. This sequence encodes CASSVVEQGGCFNSPLHF.